This T cell receptor (beta chain) was sequenced for a study of shared clonotypes between healthy human individuals. The repertoire was sequenced with immunoSEQ multiplex PCR; TCRdb's copy has only in-frame clones and lacks some. Of about 2.4 million clones listed, over 85% were seen once; the top ten hold 0.36%. Of note for this clone: Its antigen is unknown.

Germline assignment: CDR1 SQVTM and CDR2 ANQGSEA. The CDR3 is 17 residues long. With V trimmed by 4 bases and J by 3 bases, 9 bases remained unmatched. Study-wide results and limits: Richness estimates generally favored naive over memory subsets.

Sequenced material: naive CD4+ T cells from PBMCs. Subset meaning: CD45RA+ positively selected. The chain uses TRBV29-1 and TRBJ2-1; 13 nucleotides align to TRBD2. The receptor was isolated from a man aged 18 to 29 in good health. Some clones in this sample may be carry-over from other donors' samples. The CDR3 DNA reads TGCAGCGTTGTGGGGACTAGCGGGAAAGGCAACTACAATGAGCAGTTCTTC. Translated, it gives CSVVGTSGKGNYNEQFF.